This T cell receptor beta chain was identified in a study of early T cells in non-severe SARS-CoV-2 infection (dated by TCRdb to 2020 to 2022). As for the study more broadly: TCR sequencing used bulk RNA from unsorted whole blood, so alpha and beta chains could not be paired.

Receptor amplification or capture employed 5' RACE. The sequencer listed for this sample is NextSeq 500. The TCR library protocol attached unique molecular identifiers to individual cDNA molecules to correct for sequencing error and PCR bias. TCR alpha and beta chains were both sequenced, and the abundances of alpha and beta sequences in each sample were closely correlated with each other. Per the original workflow: V gene, J gene and CDR3 annotation of TCR sequences was performed with Decombinator V4. Expanded TCRs were defined as changing significantly between any two time points under a Poisson model with p below 0.0001. TCR abundances were normalised to the total number of TCRs sequenced per sample and were expressed as counts per million. TRAV1-2 paired with TRAJ12, TRAJ20 or TRAJ33 defined MAIT TCRs, while TRAV10 paired with TRAJ18 defined iNKT TCRs. VDJdb, accessed 1 November 2021, was searched for CMV, EBV and SARS-CoV-2 annotated TCRs, excluding TCRs annotated for multiple antigens. Clones were called with MiXCR by TCRdb after fastp trimmed the public reads at Q25, and only in-frame beta chains were retained. Every CDR3 protein is listed once, alongside the most common genes and DNA of its rows. For this entry, the V and J calls and clone size follow TCRdb and not the study's own pipeline. The sample yields tens of thousands of distinct CDR3 sequences; roughly a tenth were counted once. Around 6.4% of the sample belongs to the ten largest clones.

Details on this clonotype: No cognate antigen has been identified for it. This may be a read error, as it is one base from a much larger clone.

The CDR3 sequence holds 14 residues, the cysteine and phenylalanine included. Just CDR3 DNA is preserved here, 42 bases in frame from base 1. Trimming removed 1 base from V and 4 bases from J, leaving 9 bases between the germline ends. CDR1 SGHDN and CDR2 FVKESK are derived from the germline V gene. Set within a cohort of healthcare workers in London, UK, this nested case-control study involved weekly PCR testing of nasopharyngeal swabs along with blood sampling. Healthcare workers were recruited during the week of the UK lockdown, between 23 and 31 March 2020, and followed weekly for up to roughly 15 weeks. Study-wide findings and limitations: VDJdb matching was skewed toward anti-spike CD8 responses and likely underestimated virus-specific expansions, missing private and CD4 specificities.

The chain couples TRBV14 to TRBJ2-3; the D gene lacks a confident call. The clonotype originates from an adult who was a healthcare worker with PCR-confirmed SARS-CoV-2 infection or an uninfected control (not recorded which). Sequencing was done on a sample of whole blood. DNA sequence: TGTGCCAGCAGCCAAGTCAGTCTCGCAGATACGCAGTATTTT. Translated, it reads CASSQVSLADTQYF.